This T cell receptor beta chain was recorded in a study of cytomegalovirus exposure and HLA in healthy donors. Whole-study findings and limits: Specificity of three CMV-associated chains for CMV antigens was verified in vitro. Per a prior analysis, the majority of TCR beta V segments were productive roughly 87% or roughly 30% of the time.

Use of 60 Vbeta and 13 Jbeta primers characterized the PCR. Libraries were prepared by immunoSEQ multiplex PCR; TCRdb keeps only in-frame clonotypes and omits some of them. The sample consists of 200,000 to 250,000 clones, about 70% of them appearing once. The ends lost 4 bases at V and 1 base at J; junction bases unmatched: 4. The CDR3 is made up of 14 amino acids. Per the germline V gene, CDR1 is MNHEY and CDR2 is SMNVEV (reference sequence). Each of the donors was a healthy bone marrow donor. This clone was seen once. Antigen specificity is unknown. Sequenced material: PBMCs. The origin of this receptor is a woman aged 30 to 39 in good health and CMV-seronegative. The chain links TRBV27 to TRBJ2-7, with TRBD1 matching over 7 bases. The CDR3 coding sequence is TGTGCCAGCAGTTACCGGGACAGATCCTACGAGCAGTACTTC. It translates to CASSYRDRSYEQYF.